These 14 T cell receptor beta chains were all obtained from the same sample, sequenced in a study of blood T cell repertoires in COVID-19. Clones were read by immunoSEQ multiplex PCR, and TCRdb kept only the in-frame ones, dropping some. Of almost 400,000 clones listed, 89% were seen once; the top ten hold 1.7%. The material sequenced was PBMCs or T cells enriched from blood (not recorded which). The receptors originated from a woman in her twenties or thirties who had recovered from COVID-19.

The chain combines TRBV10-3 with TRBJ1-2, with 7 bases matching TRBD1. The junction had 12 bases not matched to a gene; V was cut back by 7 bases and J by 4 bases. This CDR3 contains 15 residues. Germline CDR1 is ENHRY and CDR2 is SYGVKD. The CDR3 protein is CAINPTGEKAYGYTF. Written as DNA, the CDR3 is TGTGCCATCAACCCAACAGGGGAGAAAGCCTATGGCTACACCTTC.

CDR3 DNA: TGTGCCACCAGTGATAGGACAGGTACAATGGATCATGGCTACACCTTC. Protein: CATSDRTGTMDHGYTF. The rearrangement uses TRBV24-1 and TRBJ1-2; 7 bases fit TRBD1. This CDR3 spans 16 amino acids. Trimming at V came to 3 bases and at J to 6 bases, leaving 12 bases not matched to a gene. Germline V gene data show CDR1 as KGHDR and CDR2 as SFDVKD.

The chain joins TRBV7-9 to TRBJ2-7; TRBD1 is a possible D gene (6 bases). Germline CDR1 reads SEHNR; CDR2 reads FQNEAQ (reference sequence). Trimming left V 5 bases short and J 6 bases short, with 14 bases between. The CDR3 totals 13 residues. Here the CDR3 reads CASSPQGVVEQYF. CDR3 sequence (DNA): TGTGCCAGCAGCCCACAGGGAGTGGTCGAGCAGTACTTC.

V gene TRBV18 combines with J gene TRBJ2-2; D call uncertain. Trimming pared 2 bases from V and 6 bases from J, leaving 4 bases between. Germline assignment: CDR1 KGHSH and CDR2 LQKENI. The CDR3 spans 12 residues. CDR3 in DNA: TGTGCCAGCTCACCAGGGCCCGGGGAGCTGTTTTTT. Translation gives CASSPGPGELFF.

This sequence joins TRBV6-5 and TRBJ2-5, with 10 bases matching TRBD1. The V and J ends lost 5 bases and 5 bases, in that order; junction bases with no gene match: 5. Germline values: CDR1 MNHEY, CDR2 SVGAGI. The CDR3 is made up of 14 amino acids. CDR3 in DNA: TGTGCCAGCAGTATCGACAGGGGGCTGGAGACCCAGTACTTC. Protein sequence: CASSIDRGLETQYF.

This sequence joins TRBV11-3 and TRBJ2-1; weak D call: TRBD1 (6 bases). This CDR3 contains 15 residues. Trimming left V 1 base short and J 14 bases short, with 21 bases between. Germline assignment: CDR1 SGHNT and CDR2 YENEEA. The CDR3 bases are TGTGCCAGCAGCTTAGGTCCGGGACACTCCGTACGGAAGTTCTTC. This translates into CASSLGPGHSVRKFF.

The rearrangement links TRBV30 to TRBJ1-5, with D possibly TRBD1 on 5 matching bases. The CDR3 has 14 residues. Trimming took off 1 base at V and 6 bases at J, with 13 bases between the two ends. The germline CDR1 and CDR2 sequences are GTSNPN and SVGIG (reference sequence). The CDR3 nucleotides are TGTGCCTGGAGTGAATCACTTAGGGGTCAGCCCCAGCATTTT. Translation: CAWSESLRGQPQHF.

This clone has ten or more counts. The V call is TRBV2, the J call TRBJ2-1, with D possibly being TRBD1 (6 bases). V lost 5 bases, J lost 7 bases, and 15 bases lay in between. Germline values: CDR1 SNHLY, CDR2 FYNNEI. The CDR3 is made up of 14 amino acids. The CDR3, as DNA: TGTGCCAGCAGTTGGCGGAACCAGGGGAATGAGCAGTTCTTC. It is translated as CASSWRNQGNEQFF.

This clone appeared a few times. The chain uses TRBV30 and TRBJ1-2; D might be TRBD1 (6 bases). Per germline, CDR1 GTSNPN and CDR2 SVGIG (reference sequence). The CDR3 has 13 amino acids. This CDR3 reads CASPGQTLWGYTF. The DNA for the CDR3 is TGTGCTTCCCCCGGACAGACATTATGGGGCTACACCTTC.

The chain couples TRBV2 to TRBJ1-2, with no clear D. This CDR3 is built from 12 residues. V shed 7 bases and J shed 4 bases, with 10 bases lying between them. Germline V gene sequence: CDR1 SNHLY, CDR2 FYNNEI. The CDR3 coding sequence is TGTGCCAGCATCACTCCCCGCTATGGCTACACCTTC. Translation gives CASITPRYGYTF. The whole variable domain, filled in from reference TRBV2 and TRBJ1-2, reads EPEVTQTPSHQVTQMGQEVILRCVPISNHLYFYWYRQILGQKVEFLVSFYNNEISEKSEIFDDQFSVERPDGSNFTLKIRSTKLEDSAMYFCASITPRYGYTFGSGTRLTVV.

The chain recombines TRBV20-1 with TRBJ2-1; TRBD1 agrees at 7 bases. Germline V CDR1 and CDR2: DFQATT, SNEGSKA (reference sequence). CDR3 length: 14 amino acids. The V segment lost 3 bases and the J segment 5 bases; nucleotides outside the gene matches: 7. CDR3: CSASRIGTDNEQFF. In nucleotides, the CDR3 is TGCAGTGCTAGTAGAATTGGGACAGACAATGAGCAGTTCTTC.

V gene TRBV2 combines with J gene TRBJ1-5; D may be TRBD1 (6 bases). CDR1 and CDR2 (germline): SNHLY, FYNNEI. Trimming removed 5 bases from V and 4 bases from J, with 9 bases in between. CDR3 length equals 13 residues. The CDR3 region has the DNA TGTGCCAGCAGTCGACAGGAGAATCAGCCCCAGCATTTT. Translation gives CASSRQENQPQHF.

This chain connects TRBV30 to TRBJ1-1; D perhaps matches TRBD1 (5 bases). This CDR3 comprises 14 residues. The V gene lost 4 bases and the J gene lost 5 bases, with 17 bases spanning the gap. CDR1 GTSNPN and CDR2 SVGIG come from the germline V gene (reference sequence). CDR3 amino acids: CAWTNGGVETEAFF. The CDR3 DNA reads TGTGCCTGGACAAACGGGGGAGTAGAGACTGAAGCTTTCTTT.

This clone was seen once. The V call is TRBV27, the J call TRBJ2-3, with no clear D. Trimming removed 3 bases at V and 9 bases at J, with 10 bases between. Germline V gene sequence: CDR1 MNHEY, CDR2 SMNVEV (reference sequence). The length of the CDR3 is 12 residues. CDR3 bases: TGTGCCAGCAGTTTCAGTCCCCACACGCAGTATTTT. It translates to CASSFSPHTQYF.